This T cell receptor (beta chain) was identified in a study of T cells after yellow fever vaccination. Trimming took 4 bases from V and 4 from J; bases not matched to a gene: 7. The germline CDR1 and CDR2 sequences are LGHNA and YSLEER. The CDR3 sequence is 15 residues long. In this sample, this clonotype turned up many times. TCRdb recomputed calls from the 5' RACE reads with MiXCR, one row per CDR3 protein. The sample lists fewer than 350,000 distinct CDR3 sequences; approximately 4.3% were seen once. The TCR comes from a man aged 18 to 30 who received the YFV17D yellow fever vaccine. This chain uses TRBV4-3 with TRBJ2-3, with 8 bases lining up with TRBD2. Sample: PBMCs, taken 15 days after the yellow fever booster vaccination. CDR3 amino acids: CASSLRTSPADTQYF. The CDR3 DNA follows: TGCGCCAGCAGCCTAAGGACTAGCCCGGCAGATACGCAGTATTTT.